The T cell receptor (beta chain) under discussion was sequenced for a study of T cells in Graves' hyperthyroidism and ophthalmopathy. Study-level points and caveats: Peripheral blood also featured most of the thyroid clonotypes expanded above 0.001.

It was RNA transcripts that yielded the amplified TCR beta CDR3 regions. Using the HTBI primer set, a first-round RT-PCR was run on the TCR CDR3. MiXCR, applied by TCRdb to the multiplex PCR reads, yields one record per CDR3 protein. Here the sample spans 300,000 or so distinct CDR3 sequences, over 15% being singletons. V lost 8 bases to trimming and J lost 0 bases, with 7 bases between them. The CDR3 covers 13 residues. CDR1 is KGHDR and CDR2 is SFDVKD in the germline V gene. Hyperthyroidism had been newly diagnosed in patients aged 18 to 65, and its duration was under 2 months. It was uncontrolled infection, other autoimmune disease, pregnancy or lactation that excluded patients. As regards this clonotype: Its antigen is currently unknown.

The specimen was blood. V usage is TRBV24-1 and J usage is TRBJ1-5; no clear D gene. The origin of this receptor is a man aged 25 to 40 with Graves' hyperthyroidism. The CDR3 DNA sequence: TGTGCCACCAACCAGTATAGCAATCAGCCCCAGCATTTT. Translated, it gives CATNQYSNQPQHF.